This T cell receptor beta chain was profiled in a study of T cells during gluten challenge in celiac disease (dated by TCRdb to about 2017). Concerning the study at large: Paired single-cell TCR sequencing was carried out for 7 challenge participants in whom a significant rise in HLA-DQ:gluten tetramer-binding T cells was shown. During the challenge, blood was drawn at baseline, day 6 and day 14, while duodenal biopsies were taken at baseline and day 14. On the Illumina MiSeq, paired-end 250 bp sequencing was performed for single-cell libraries and paired-end 300 bp sequencing was performed for bulk libraries.

General findings and caveats noted by the study authors: Gluten-specific T cells in the circulation reached a peak on day 6, and the day-6 repertoire appeared to be made up largely of expanded preexisting memory clonotypes. Clonal expansion rose on day 6, as shown by reduced sample-corrected Shannon diversity of circulating gluten-specific T cells. In several patients, roughly 11-45% of single-cell TCR-alpha/beta clonotypes seen at the latest time point had also been present at baseline, compared with 52-55% in the bulk data.

After removal of 7 bases from V and 6 bases from J, the junction retains 12 bases not matched to a gene. As encoded in the germline V gene (reference sequence), CDR1 is LNHDA while CDR2 is SQIVND. Reading from cysteine to phenylalanine, the CDR3 counts 16 amino acids. Of the read, only the CDR3 DNA is kept; its 48 bases are in frame from base 1. Blood cells were gated as tetramer-binding CD4+ effector-memory gut-homing T cells: CD3+, CD45RA-, CD62L-, integrin beta7+, with lineage markers excluded. Treated celiac disease patients on a gluten-free diet underwent a 14-day oral dietary gluten challenge to study recall of gluten-specific T cells. Cells were sorted on an Aria II cell sorter as single cells, and also in bulk when tetramer-positive cells were relatively numerous. Before staining, peripheral blood mononuclear cells were isolated using Ficoll density gradient centrifugation and then cryopreserved. Thawed cells were stained with a pool of PE-conjugated HLA-DQ:gluten tetramers presenting immunodominant gluten epitopes before sorting of tetramer-binding CD4+ T cells. Blood samples underwent tetramer-based enrichment after HLA-DQ:gluten tetramer staining.

The protocol used for the library was single-cell sequencing. The sequencer was an Illumina MiSeq. Three nested PCRs using multiplexed primers that cover all TRA and TRB V genes were used to amplify paired single-cell TCR-alpha and TCR-beta sequences. The authors processed their data as follows. Selected pRESTO steps were used to preprocess the reads, and IMGT/HighV-QUEST was used to assign V, D, J genes and CDR3 junctions. Only valid singletons with no more than three chains, each backed by 100 or more reads, were kept as single cells. A clonotype was defined by identical paired TCR-alpha/beta nucleotide sequences, and sharing across patients of only around 0.2% pointed to negligible cross-contamination. In samples containing more than 20 cells, repertoire diversity was estimated using an undersampling-corrected Shannon index. TCRdb's own reprocessing of the public reads used fastp at Q25 and MiXCR and kept productive beta chains. A single entry per CDR3 protein holds the most common genes and DNA from its merged rows. TCRdb, rather than the study authors, made the V and J calls. The sample data list 250 or so distinct CDR3 sequences, and about an eighth of these were observed just once. The top ten clonotypes cover around 32% of the sample.

About this clonotype itself: Base-call qualities are not available, and no considerably larger clone is one nucleotide away.

The rearrangement joined TRBV19 to TRBJ2-2; the junction holds 9 bases that match TRBD1. The TCR was taken from a female donor with celiac disease. Sequenced here: gluten-specific CD4+ T cells sorted from blood using tetramers, sampled at baseline or on day 6, 14 or 28 of gluten challenge (not recorded which). The base sequence is TGTGCCAGTACTACACCGGGACAGGGCGTAGCCGGGGAGCTGTTTTTT. Translated, this gives CASTTPGQGVAGELFF. Outside the CDR3, residues come from the reference TRBV19 and TRBJ2-2 proteins, so the full variable domain is: DGGITQSPKYLFRKEGQNVTLSCEQNLNHDAMYWYRQDPGQGLRLIYYSQIVNDFQKGDIAEGYSVSREKKESFPLTVTSAQKNPTAFYLCASTTPGQGVAGELFFGEGSRLTVL.